These 15 T cell receptor beta chains share one sample of origin, sequenced in a study of type 1 regulatory T cells. TCRdb re-called the reads with MiXCR, one entry per CDR3 protein. The table lists about 62,000 distinct CDR3 sequences, 62% of them singletons. Antigens of these TCRs are unknown. Sequencing was performed on cultured non-Tr1 T cells, either the whole culture or a sorted T cell fraction (not recorded which). Receptors were obtained from a human donor in good health.

This clonotype appeared once. The rearrangement links TRBV10-3 to TRBJ1-1; D uncertain. Deletions cut 0 bases from V and 6 bases from J, with 11 bases between. This CDR3 comprises 14 residues. The germline V gene encodes CDR1 ENHRY and CDR2 SYGVKD. In DNA form, the CDR3 reads TGTGCCATCAGTGAGTCTGAAGGGCTCGCTGAAGCTTTCTTT. Amino acid sequence: CAISESEGLAEAFF.

The rearrangement joins TRBV18 to TRBJ2-1, with D maybe TRBD2 (6 bases). The V gene's germline CDR1 is KGHSH and CDR2 LQKENI. The CDR3 is 17 amino acids. V was clipped by 1 base and J by 5 bases, with 18 bases between them. The CDR3 bases are TGTGCCAGCTCACCACTTCAGGGCCGCTGGACTAACAATGAGCAGTTCTTC. Translated, it gives CASSPLQGRWTNNEQFF.

The chain is built from TRBV2 and TRBJ2-5, with TRBD2 matching 7 bases. V trimming: 8 bases; J trimming: 4 bases; junction bases outside the gene matches: 7. Germline lookup yields CDR1 SNHLY and CDR2 FYNNEI. The CDR3 spans 13 residues. CDR3 in amino acids: CASHRDYRETQYF. CDR3 in DNA: TGTGCCAGCCACCGGGACTACCGAGAGACCCAGTACTTC.

The chain couples TRBV20-1 to TRBJ2-2; perhaps TRBD1 as D (5 bases). Trimming cost V 6 bases and J 0 bases, with 11 bases left between them. The CDR3 runs 14 residues. Germline CDR1 reads DFQATT; CDR2 reads SNEGSKA (reference sequence). The CDR3 DNA follows: TGCAGTGCAGGCAGGGAAGCGAACACCGGGGAGCTGTTTTTT. Protein sequence: CSAGREANTGELFF.

This clonotype was observed a handful of times. The V call is TRBV20-1, the J call TRBJ1-6; D perhaps matches TRBD1 (5 bases). From germline, CDR1 is DFQATT and CDR2 SNEGSKA (reference sequence). The V end lost 3 bases, the J end lost 5 bases, and 8 bases lay between the germline ends. The CDR3 is made up of 13 amino acids. The CDR3 bases are TGCAGTGCTAGTGACAGCAATAATTCACCCCTCCACTTT. It codes for CSASDSNNSPLHF.

This clonotype was detected only a few times. The chain joins TRBV20-1 to TRBJ2-7; D not certain. CDR1 DFQATT and CDR2 SNEGSKA come from the germline V gene (reference sequence). This CDR3 is built from 14 residues. Trimming took off 6 bases at V and 0 bases at J, with 15 bases between the two ends. The CDR3 bases are TGCAGTGCCCAGGTGACGGTGGGCTCCTACGAGCAGTACTTC. Protein: CSAQVTVGSYEQYF.

The J gene is TRBJ2-1, the V gene TRBV10-3; 10 positions agree with TRBD2. Germline V gene data show CDR1 as ENHRY and CDR2 as SYGVKD. The CDR3 spans 17 residues. Trimming at V came to 3 bases and at J to 0 bases, leaving 5 bases not matched to a gene. This CDR3 is CAISDISGGYSYNEQFF. As DNA, the CDR3 is TGTGCCATCAGTGATATTAGCGGGGGGTACTCCTACAATGAGCAGTTCTTC.

The rearrangement uses TRBV3-1 and TRBJ2-1, with a possible D match to TRBD2 (6 bases). V shed 4 bases and J shed 6 bases, with 13 bases lying between them. CDR1 and CDR2 from the germline V gene are LGHDT and YNNKEL (reference sequence). This CDR3 region has 14 residues. The CDR3 DNA sequence: TGTGCCAGCAGCCGGCGGGACTCAAGCAATGAGCAGTTCTTC. It translates to CASSRRDSSNEQFF.

The gene calls are TRBV16 and TRBJ2-7; D remains ambiguous. Germline CDR1 reads KGHSY; CDR2 reads FQNENV. This CDR3 is 14 amino acids long. Trimming left V 1 base short and J 2 bases short, with 9 bases between. CDR3 coding DNA: TGTGCCAGCAGCCAATGGGGATACACCTACGAGCAGTACTTC. Translation gives CASSQWGYTYEQYF. The variable domain in full, completed from reference TRBV16 and TRBJ2-7, reads GEEVAQTPKHLVRGEGQKAKLYCAPIKGHSYVFWYQQVLKNEFKFLISFQNENVFDETGMPKERFSAKCLPNSPCSLEIQATKLEDSAVYFCASSQWGYTYEQYFGPGTRLTVT.

The V and J genes are TRBV6-1 and TRBJ2-7, with 9 bases matching TRBD2. CDR3 length equals 14 residues. V was pared by 7 bases and J by 2 bases, with 6 bases of the junction left unmatched. CDR1 is MNHNS and CDR2 is SASEGT in the germline V gene. The DNA for the CDR3 is TGTGCCAGCACCAATAGCGGGGGTCCCTACGAGCAGTACTTC. Its protein is CASTNSGGPYEQYF.

The chain recombines TRBV7-2 with TRBJ2-5, with unresolved D. V was pared by 4 bases and J by 5 bases, with 11 bases between. Germline V lookup: CDR1 SGHTA, CDR2 FQGNSA. The CDR3 loop spans 13 amino acids. The CDR3 nucleotides are TGTGCCAGCAGCTCTCCGGCTGTGGAGACCCAGTACTTC. Residues: CASSSPAVETQYF.

This clonotype was found a few times. The chain has TRBV12-3 or TRBV12-4 and TRBJ2-3; 8 bases are a match to TRBD2. The CDR3 runs to 16 residues. J was trimmed by 3 bases and V by 7 bases; bases with no gene match: 12. The CDR3 sequence is CASNPLSGMGTDTQYF. CDR3 DNA: TGTGCCAGCAATCCGCTTAGCGGGATGGGAACAGATACGCAGTATTTT.

The count of this clonotype is one. The chain combines TRBV7-2 with TRBJ2-1; the D gene is possibly TRBD2 (6 bases). CDR1 and CDR2 from the germline V gene are SGHTA and FQGNSA. The CDR3 contains 16 residues. V lost 2 bases to trimming and J lost 5 bases, with 16 bases between them. The DNA for the CDR3 is TGTGCCAGCAGCTTACCCGGCGGGGCGGGCGACAATGAGCAGTTCTTC. Translated, it gives CASSLPGGAGDNEQFF.

Comment on this clonotype: Sequence at one end of the junction differs from germline and may be a read error. This rearrangement joins TRBV5-4 to TRBJ2-5; TRBD1 aligns across 8 bases. Germline lookup yields CDR1 SGHNT and CDR2 YYREEE (reference sequence). The CDR3 has 14 amino acids. The CDR3 is CASSSGQGQETRYF. DNA for the CDR3: TGTGCCAGCAGCTCAGGACAGGGTCAAGAGACCCGGTACTTC.

This clonotype was detected a few times. The chain employs TRBV5-1 and TRBJ2-3, with D possibly being TRBD1 (6 bases). Between the trimmed V and J ends, which lost 0 bases and 5 bases, there was a span of 13 bases. This CDR3 region has 15 residues. CDR1 is SGHRS, CDR2 YFSETQ, per germline. The CDR3 is CASSLEAGRGDTQYF. The CDR3 DNA sequence: TGCGCCAGCAGCTTGGAGGCGGGCAGGGGAGATACGCAGTATTTT.